A single sample gave rise to the 31 T cell receptor beta chains below, sequenced in a study of shared T cell receptors in the human thymus. Some clones are missing from TCRdb's copy, which holds only in-frame ones; the method was immunoSEQ multiplex PCR. Of 640,000 or so clones detected, over 75% appear once; the ten largest clones hold about 0.0094%. These same data were also listed under a study on human thymus T cells.

The sample taken for sequencing was thymocytes. These receptors came from a boy less than two years old with a congenital heart defect.

This clone was seen once. The junction departs from germline at one end; a sequencing error may be responsible. The CDR3 loop is CASCEVSYGYTF. The DNA for the CDR3 is TGTGCCAGCTGTGAGGTTAGCTATGGCTACACCTTC. The V and J genes are TRBV2 and TRBJ1-2; no reliable D call. Germline CDR1 SNHLY, CDR2 FYNNEI. CDR3 length: 12 residues.

This clone was recorded a few times. The chain uses TRBV21-1 and TRBJ2-3; whether TRBD2, the table's D call, matches the DNA was not checked. TRBV21-1 is a known pseudogene. The CDR3 runs 15 residues. This CDR3 is CASSKAGTSTDTQYF. The CDR3 nucleotides read TGTGCCAGCAGCAAAGCGGGGACTAGCACAGATACGCAGTATTTT.

The V gene is TRBV19, the J gene TRBJ1-1; no firm D call. Germline loops: CDR1 LNHDA, CDR2 SQIVND (reference sequence). The CDR3 sequence is 15 residues long. The ends were cut back, 3 bases at V and 0 bases at J, with 11 bases in the middle. CDR3 sequence reads: CASSMRVTLNTEAFF. CDR3 DNA: TGTGCCAGTAGTATGAGGGTCACCTTGAACACTGAAGCTTTCTTT.

J is TRBJ2-2 and V is TRBV19; D perhaps matches TRBD1 (5 bases). This CDR3 has 15 residues. V was shortened by 4 bases and J by 6 bases, with 15 bases between the two germline ends. Germline V lookup: CDR1 LNHDA, CDR2 SQIVND (reference sequence). The CDR3, as DNA: TGTGCCAGTAGTAAGGAAGAAGGGGCTCCCGGGGAGCTGTTTTTT. Residues: CASSKEEGAPGELFF.

The rearrangement joins TRBV27 to TRBJ2-1, with 16 nucleotides matching TRBD2. CDR3 length equals 18 residues. After removal of 7 bases from V and 1 base from J, the junction contained 7 bases not matched to a gene. CDR1 MNHEY and CDR2 SMNVEV come from the germline V gene (reference sequence). The CDR3 is CASTQGLAGGLSYNEQFF. CDR3 coding DNA: TGTGCCAGCACGCAGGGACTAGCGGGAGGGTTGTCCTACAATGAGCAGTTCTTC.

This clone was seen just once. The CDR3 sequence is CASSFQGGYYYEQYF. CDR3 nucleotide sequence: TGTGCCAGCAGCTTTCAGGGTGGATACTACTACGAGCAGTACTTC. This rearrangement joins TRBV5-6 to TRBJ2-7; maybe TRBD1 (5 bases). This CDR3 has 15 residues. Germline V lookup: CDR1 SGHDT, CDR2 YYEEEE. V was shortened by 2 bases and J by 3 bases, with 15 bases between the two germline ends.

The rearrangement uses TRBV6-5 and TRBJ1-5, with TRBD1 identical over 7 bases. Germline V gene sequence: CDR1 MNHEY, CDR2 SVGAGI. The V segment lost 0 bases and the J segment 7 bases; nucleotides outside the gene matches: 3. The CDR3 is 14 amino acids. CDR3 in amino acids: CASSYSRRGQPQHF. In DNA form, the CDR3 reads TGTGCCAGCAGTTACTCTCGCAGGGGGCAGCCCCAGCATTTT.

The chain employs TRBV27 and TRBJ2-1; 9 bases map to TRBD2. The CDR3 contains 15 residues. The germline CDR1 and CDR2 sequences are MNHEY and SMNVEV (reference sequence). Unmatched junction bases numbered 9, after V lost 7 bases and J lost 5 bases. CDR3 amino acids: CASTETSGTHNEQFF. The DNA for the CDR3 is TGTGCCAGCACGGAGACTAGCGGTACCCACAATGAGCAGTTCTTC.

The chain combines TRBV5-5 with TRBJ2-5; 9 bases map to TRBD1. Unmatched junction bases numbered 4, after V lost 0 bases and J lost 4 bases. CDR3 length: 15 residues. Germline V gives CDR1 SGHKS, CDR2 YYEKEE (reference sequence). This chain's CDR3 is CASSLAQGARETQYF. The CDR3 DNA is TGTGCCAGCAGCTTGGCACAGGGGGCTCGAGAGACCCAGTACTTC.

The V gene is TRBV28, the J gene TRBJ1-3; TRBD1 agrees at 10 bases. CDR1 is MDHEN and CDR2 is SYDVKM in the germline V gene. The CDR3 spans 18 residues. Unmatched junction bases numbered 6, after V lost 1 base and J lost 0 bases. CDR3 DNA: TGTGCCAGCAGTTTATTGGGACAGGGGATTAGCTCTGGAAACACCATATATTTT. Residues: CASSLLGQGISSGNTIYF.

This clone was observed a single time. The chain is built from TRBV4-1 and TRBJ1-5; a possible D gene is TRBD1 (6 bases). This CDR3 is 17 amino acids long. Trimming removed 3 bases at V and 0 bases at J, with 15 bases between. Germline V gene lookup returns CDR1 MGHRA and CDR2 YSYEKL. The CDR3 is CASSQNGQSDSNQPQHF. Written as DNA, the CDR3 is TGCGCCAGCAGCCAGAACGGACAGTCCGATAGCAATCAGCCCCAGCATTTT.

The V call is TRBV6-6, the J call TRBJ2-1, with 10 bases fitting TRBD2. V trimming: 2 bases; J trimming: 7 bases; junction bases outside the gene matches: 8. This CDR3 spans 16 amino acids. The germline V gene encodes CDR1 MNHNY and CDR2 SVGAGI (reference sequence). The CDR3 region is CASSYPPGLARNEQFF. CDR3 nucleotide sequence: TGTGCCAGCAGTTACCCACCGGGACTAGCGAGGAATGAGCAGTTCTTC.

This clone came up a few times. This chain connects TRBV28 to TRBJ1-6, with D possibly TRBD1 on 6 matching bases. Deletions cut 6 bases from V and 3 bases from J, with 12 bases between. Germline V gene sequence: CDR1 MDHEN, CDR2 SYDVKM. The CDR3 contains 15 residues. Here the CDR3 DNA reads TGTGCCAGCAGCCCACCGGGACACTATAATTCACCCCTCCACTTT. Amino acid sequence: CASSPPGHYNSPLHF.

The V and J genes are TRBV6-1 and TRBJ2-5; tentative D call: TRBD2 (6 bases). The CDR3 totals 14 residues. V dropped 6 bases and J dropped 4 bases, with 15 bases sitting between them. CDR1 and CDR2 from the germline V gene are MNHNS and SASEGT. The CDR3 loop is CASSRRARAETQYF. The CDR3 DNA reads TGTGCCAGCAGCAGGAGGGCGCGGGCAGAGACCCAGTACTTC.

CDR3 sequence (DNA): TGTGCCAGCAGTTTATGGGGCCCGCCTGAAGCTTTCTTT. Protein sequence: CASSLWGPPEAFF. This chain links TRBV28 with TRBJ1-1; D is uncertain. Germline-derived CDR1 and CDR2 are MDHEN and SYDVKM. CDR3 length: 13 residues. V gave up 0 bases and J gave up 6 bases, with 8 bases separating them.

The chain uses TRBV10-3 and TRBJ2-1; TRBD1 agrees at 9 bases. Germline loops: CDR1 ENHRY, CDR2 SYGVKD. The CDR3 is made up of 15 amino acids. The V gene end was trimmed by 6 bases and the J gene end by 3 bases; junction bases not matched to a gene: 6. CDR3 sequence reads: CAIRAGTGYYNEQFF. Here the CDR3 DNA reads TGTGCCATCAGGGCCGGGACAGGGTACTACAATGAGCAGTTCTTC.

The chain employs TRBV27 and TRBJ2-6; the D gene is possibly TRBD2 (6 bases). Germline lookup yields CDR1 MNHEY and CDR2 SMNVEV (reference sequence). V was shortened by 2 bases and J by 0 bases, with 17 bases between the two germline ends. The CDR3 consists of 19 residues. The CDR3 DNA follows: TGTGCCAGCAGTTTAAGAGCGGGCAGTTTCTCCTCTGGGGCCAACGTCCTGACTTTC. Its translation is CASSLRAGSFSSGANVLTF.

The chain couples TRBV13 to TRBJ2-2; a weak D match, TRBD1 (5 bases). Trimming pared 5 bases from V and 5 bases from J, leaving 12 bases between. The CDR3 extends over 14 amino acids. Per the germline V gene, CDR1 is PRHDT and CDR2 is FYEKMQ (reference sequence). CDR3 sequence (DNA): TGTGCCAGCAGCCCCGCAGGGTGGACCGGGGAGCTGTTTTTT. It specifies CASSPAGWTGELFF.

This sequence joins TRBV27 and TRBJ1-1; 7 bases are a match to TRBD1. V lost 7 bases to trimming and J lost 6 bases; unmatched junction nucleotides: 5. CDR1 and CDR2 from the germline V gene are MNHEY and SMNVEV (reference sequence). This CDR3 has 12 residues. In DNA, the CDR3 is TGTGCCAGCATGAGCCAGGGGGCTGAAGCTTTCTTT. Translating gives CASMSQGAEAFF.

In its sample, this clone was seen once. V gene TRBV9 combines with J gene TRBJ2-1; 10 bases are shared with TRBD2. The CDR3 totals 17 residues. Germline V gives CDR1 SGDLS, CDR2 YYNGEE. V was clipped by 3 bases and J by 7 bases; unmatched bases: 13. The CDR3 spells CASSERGAGGHWNEQFF. CDR3 DNA sequence: TGTGCCAGCAGCGAACGGGGAGCGGGGGGGCATTGGAATGAGCAGTTCTTC.

The chain employs TRBV28 and TRBJ1-5, with a possible D match to TRBD1 (5 bases). Trimming left V 6 bases short and J 2 bases short, with 14 bases between. The CDR3 sequence is 15 residues long. Germline CDR1 reads MDHEN; CDR2 reads SYDVKM. The CDR3 region has the DNA TGTGCCAGCAGCCCTGGGGGGGGTGGCAATCAGCCCCAGCATTTT. The encoded protein is CASSPGGGGNQPQHF.

This clone appeared a single time. The chain uses TRBV2 and TRBJ1-3, with 10 bases matching TRBD1. CDR1 is SNHLY, CDR2 FYNNEI, per germline. With V trimmed by 5 bases and J by 6 bases, 7 bases remained unmatched. The CDR3 runs to 15 residues. CDR3 sequence (DNA): TGTGCCAGCAGTTTTCCCGGGACAGGGGTAAACACCATATATTTT. Its translation: CASSFPGTGVNTIYF.

V and J are TRBV2 and TRBJ2-5; 10 bases are a match to TRBD2. The CDR3 sequence is 17 residues long. The J segment lost 5 bases and the V segment lost 1 base, leaving 10 bases of the junction unmatched. From germline, CDR1 is SNHLY and CDR2 FYNNEI. The CDR3 sequence is CASSEGGGLASWETQYF. The DNA of the CDR3 is TGTGCCAGCAGTGAAGGGGGGGGACTAGCGTCTTGGGAGACCCAGTACTTC.

This clone came up once. The chain recombines TRBV7-9 with TRBJ2-7; the D gene is possibly TRBD2 (6 bases). CDR3 length: 15 residues. Germline loops: CDR1 SEHNR, CDR2 FQNEAQ (reference sequence). V was cut by 4 bases and J by 0 bases, with 13 bases left in between. The CDR3 here is CASSWGTLPSYEQYF. CDR3 bases: TGTGCCAGCAGCTGGGGGACTCTTCCCTCCTACGAGCAGTACTTC.

The chain recombines TRBV4-3 with TRBJ2-7; D may be TRBD1 (6 bases). The CDR3 has 17 residues. Germline CDR1 reads LGHNA; CDR2 reads YSLEER. Trimming cost V 0 bases and J 6 bases, with 21 bases left between them. CDR3 region: CASSQDPQPGDSSEQYF. The DNA of the CDR3 is TGCGCCAGCAGCCAAGACCCCCAACCAGGGGATTCAAGCGAGCAGTACTTC.

The table lists this clone with a count of one. The genes are TRBV19 and TRBJ2-6; 14 bases line up with TRBD2. This CDR3 spans 19 amino acids. Germline V lookup: CDR1 LNHDA, CDR2 SQIVND (reference sequence). With 4 bases clipped from V and 2 bases from J, the junction kept 7 bases outside the gene matches. DNA of the CDR3: TGTGCCAGTAGTACCCACAGACTAGCGGGAGGGCCTGGGGCCAACGTCCTGACTTTC. Encoded protein: CASSTHRLAGGPGANVLTF.

The chain couples TRBV10-1 to TRBJ2-4; TRBD2 is a possible D gene (6 bases). Germline-derived CDR1 and CDR2 are WNHNN and SYGVQD (reference sequence). This CDR3 comprises 13 residues. Deletions cut 9 bases from V and 5 bases from J, with 14 bases between. CDR3: CARRAGFENIQYF. The CDR3 bases are TGCGCCAGGCGCGCGGGGTTTGAAAACATTCAGTACTTC.

The rearrangement joins TRBV18 to TRBJ2-7; TRBD2 might be the D (7 bases). Deletions cut 0 bases from V and 4 bases from J, with 10 bases between. The CDR3 spans 14 residues. CDR1 and CDR2 from the germline V gene are KGHSH and LQKENI. The CDR3 DNA follows: TGTGCCAGCTCACCACCGGGGGGGCCGTACGAGCAGTACTTC. Translation gives CASSPPGGPYEQYF.

This clone was detected only once. The J gene is TRBJ1-3, the V gene TRBV19, with a possible D match to TRBD1 (6 bases). This CDR3 is 17 amino acids long. Trimming shortened V by 3 bases and J by 4 bases, and 19 bases separated the two germline ends. Germline V lookup: CDR1 LNHDA, CDR2 SQIVND (reference sequence). CDR3 amino acids: CASSIFAQGSGGNTIYF. CDR3 sequence (DNA): TGTGCCAGTAGTATTTTCGCACAGGGCTCGGGAGGAAACACCATATATTTT.

V gene TRBV30 combines with J gene TRBJ1-1; 7 bases are shared with TRBD1. This CDR3 has 19 residues. Per the germline V gene, CDR1 is GTSNPN and CDR2 is SVGIG (reference sequence). V trimming: 0 bases; J trimming: 6 bases; junction bases outside the gene matches: 22. CDR3 bases: TGTGCCTGGAGTGTACATGACAGGGAGGTGAGGGTTTCCGAGGCTGAAGCTTTCTTT. Its translation is CAWSVHDREVRVSEAEAFF.

The chain employs TRBV7-6 and TRBJ2-3, with D possibly TRBD2 on 6 matching bases. CDR1 and CDR2 from the germline V gene are SGHVS and FNYEAQ. The CDR3 spans 19 residues. The V end was cut by 2 bases, the J end by 3 bases, with 24 bases between. The CDR3 nucleotides are TGTGCCAGCAGCTTAAGTGCCGCCTACCTAGCGTGGGGGACAGATACGCAGTATTTT. It encodes CASSLSAAYLAWGTDTQYF.